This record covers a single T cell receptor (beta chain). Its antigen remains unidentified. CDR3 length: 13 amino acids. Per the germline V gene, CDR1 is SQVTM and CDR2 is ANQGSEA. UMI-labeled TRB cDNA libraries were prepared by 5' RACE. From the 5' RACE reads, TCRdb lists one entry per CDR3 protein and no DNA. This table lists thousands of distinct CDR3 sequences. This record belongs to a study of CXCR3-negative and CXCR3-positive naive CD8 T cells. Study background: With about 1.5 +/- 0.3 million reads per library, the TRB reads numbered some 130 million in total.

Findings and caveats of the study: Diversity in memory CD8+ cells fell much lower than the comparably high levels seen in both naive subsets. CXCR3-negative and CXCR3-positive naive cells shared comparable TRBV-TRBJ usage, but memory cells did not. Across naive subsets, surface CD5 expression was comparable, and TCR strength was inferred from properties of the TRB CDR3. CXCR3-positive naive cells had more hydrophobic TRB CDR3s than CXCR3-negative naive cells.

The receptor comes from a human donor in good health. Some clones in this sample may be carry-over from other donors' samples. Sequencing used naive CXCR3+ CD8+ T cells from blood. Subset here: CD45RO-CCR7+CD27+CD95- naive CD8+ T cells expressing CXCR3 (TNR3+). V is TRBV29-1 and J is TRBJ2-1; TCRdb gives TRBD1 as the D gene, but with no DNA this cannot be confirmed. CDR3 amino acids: CSVDLTGGGEQFF.